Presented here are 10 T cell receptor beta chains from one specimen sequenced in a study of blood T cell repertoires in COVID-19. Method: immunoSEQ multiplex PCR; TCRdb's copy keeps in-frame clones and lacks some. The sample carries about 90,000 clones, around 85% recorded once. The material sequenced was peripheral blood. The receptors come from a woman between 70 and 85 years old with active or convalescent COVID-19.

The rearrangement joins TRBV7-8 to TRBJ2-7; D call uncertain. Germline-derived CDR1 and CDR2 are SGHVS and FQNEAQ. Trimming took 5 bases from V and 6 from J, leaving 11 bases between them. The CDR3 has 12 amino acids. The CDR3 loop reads CASSPYGREQYF. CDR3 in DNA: TGTGCCAGCAGCCCCTATGGTCGCGAGCAGTACTTC.

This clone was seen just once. CDR3 residues: CATSSPVGKRDSPAKNIQYF. The CDR3 DNA sequence: TGTGCCACCAGCAGCCCGGTTGGGAAGCGGGACTCCCCTGCCAAAAACATTCAGTACTTC. The genes are TRBV15 and TRBJ2-4; 7 bases agree with TRBD2. Trimming took 3 bases from V and 1 from J; bases not matched to a gene: 18. The CDR3 sequence is 20 residues long. Germline loops: CDR1 LNHNV, CDR2 YYDKDF (reference sequence). Combining the CDR3 with reference TRBV15 and TRBJ2-4 gives the whole variable domain DAMVIQNPRYQVTQFGKPVTLSCSQTLNHNVMYWYQQKSSQAPKLLFHYYDKDFNNEADTPDNFQSRRPNTSFCFLDIRSPGLGDTAMYLCATSSPVGKRDSPAKNIQYFGAGTRLSVL.

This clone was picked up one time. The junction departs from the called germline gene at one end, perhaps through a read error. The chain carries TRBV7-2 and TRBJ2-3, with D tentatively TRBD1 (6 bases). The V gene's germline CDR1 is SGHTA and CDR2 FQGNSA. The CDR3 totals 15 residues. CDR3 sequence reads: CASTLSRQGIDTQYF. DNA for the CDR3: TGTGCCAGCACCTTAAGTCGGCAGGGGATAGATACGCAGTATTTT.

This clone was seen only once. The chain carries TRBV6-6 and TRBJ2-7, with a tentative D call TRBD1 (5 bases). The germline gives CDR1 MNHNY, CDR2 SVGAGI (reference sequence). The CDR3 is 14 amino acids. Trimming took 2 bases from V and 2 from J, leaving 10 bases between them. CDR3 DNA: TGTGCCAGCAGTTACCAGGGCCCCACCTACGAGCAGTACTTC. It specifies CASSYQGPTYEQYF.

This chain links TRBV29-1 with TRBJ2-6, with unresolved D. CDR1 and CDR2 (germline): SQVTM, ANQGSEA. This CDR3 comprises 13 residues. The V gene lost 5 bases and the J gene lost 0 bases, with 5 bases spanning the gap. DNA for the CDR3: TGCAGCGTTCGGAGCTCTGGGGCCAACGTCCTGACTTTC. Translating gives CSVRSSGANVLTF. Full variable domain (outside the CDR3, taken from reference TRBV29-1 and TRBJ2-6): SAVISQKPSRDICQRGTSLTIQCQVDSQVTMMFWYRQQPGQSLTLIATANQGSEATYESGFVIDKFPISRPNLTFSTLTVSNMSPEDSSIYLCSVRSSGANVLTFGAGSRLTVL.

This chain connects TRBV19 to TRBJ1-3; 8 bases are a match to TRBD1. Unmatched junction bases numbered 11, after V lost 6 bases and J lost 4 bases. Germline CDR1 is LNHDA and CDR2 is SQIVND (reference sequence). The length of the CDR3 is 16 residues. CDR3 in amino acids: CASSPIKTGAGNTIYF. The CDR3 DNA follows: TGTGCCAGTAGCCCCATTAAGACAGGGGCAGGAAACACCATATATTTT.

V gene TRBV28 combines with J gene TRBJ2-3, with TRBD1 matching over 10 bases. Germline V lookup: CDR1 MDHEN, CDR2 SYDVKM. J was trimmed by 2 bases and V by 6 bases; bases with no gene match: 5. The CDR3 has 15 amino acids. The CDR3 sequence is CASRGQGQFTDTQYF. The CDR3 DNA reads TGTGCCAGCAGGGGACAGGGGCAGTTCACAGATACGCAGTATTTT.

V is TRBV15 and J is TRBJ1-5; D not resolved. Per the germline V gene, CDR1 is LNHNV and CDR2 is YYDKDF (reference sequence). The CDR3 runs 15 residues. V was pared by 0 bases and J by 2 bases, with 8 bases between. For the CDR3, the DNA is TGTGCCACCAGCAGAGATCTACCGGGCAATCAGCCCCAGCATTTT. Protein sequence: CATSRDLPGNQPQHF.

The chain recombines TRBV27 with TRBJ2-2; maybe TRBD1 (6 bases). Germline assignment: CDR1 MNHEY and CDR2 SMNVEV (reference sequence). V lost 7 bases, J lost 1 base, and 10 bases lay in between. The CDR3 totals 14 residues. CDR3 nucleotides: TGTGCCAGCAATGTGGGACAGAACACCGGGGAGCTGTTTTTT. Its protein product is CASNVGQNTGELFF.

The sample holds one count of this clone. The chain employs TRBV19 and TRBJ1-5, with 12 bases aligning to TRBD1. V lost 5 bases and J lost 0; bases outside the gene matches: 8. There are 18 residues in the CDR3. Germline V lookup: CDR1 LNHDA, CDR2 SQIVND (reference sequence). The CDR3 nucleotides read TGTGCCAGTAGTTTAACCGGGACAGGGGGCTATAGCAATCAGCCCCAGCATTTT. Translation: CASSLTGTGGYSNQPQHF.